This T cell receptor beta chain originates from a study of beta chain features in type 1 diabetes. This clone has more than one count but fewer than ten. The germline gives CDR1 SGHTA, CDR2 FQGNSA. V was shortened by 6 bases and J by 5 bases, with 19 bases between the two germline ends. The CDR3 contains 15 residues. Expressed TCRB transcripts were sequenced, since all the RNA that had been isolated was reverse transcribed. Clones were read by immunoSEQ multiplex PCR, and TCRdb kept only the in-frame ones, dropping some. The data hold some 330,000 clones, with approximately 11% observed a single time.

The sequence derives from a woman in her 30s in good health. The chain links TRBV7-2 to TRBJ2-5; D might be TRBD1 (6 bases). The sequenced material came from naive CD4+ T cells from blood. In nucleotides, the CDR3 is TGTGCCAGCAGACTTGGACAGTCCCCACGGGAGACCCAGTACTTC. Translated: CASRLGQSPRETQYF. Complete variable domain (other parts from reference TRBV7-2 and TRBJ2-5): GAGVSQSPSNKVTEKGKDVELRCDPISGHTALYWYRQSLGQGLEFLIYFQGNSAPDKSGLPSDRFSAERTGGSVSTLTIQRTQQEDSAVYLCASRLGQSPRETQYFGPGTRLLVL.